The following is a T cell receptor beta chain sequence with its context. The data belong to a study of cytomegalovirus exposure and HLA in healthy donors. Libraries were prepared by immunoSEQ multiplex PCR; TCRdb keeps only in-frame clonotypes and omits some of them. The data contain under 50,000 clones, around 94% of them singletons. Unmatched junction bases numbered 6, after V lost 3 bases and J lost 5 bases. Germline values: CDR1 MDHEN, CDR2 SYDVKM. This CDR3 has 16 residues. The source is a woman in her late teens or twenties in good health and CMV-seropositive. The sequencing sample was made of PBMCs. The rearrangement links TRBV28 to TRBJ2-1; 11 bases line up with TRBD2. In DNA, the CDR3 is TGTGCCAGCAGTTTTAGCGGGAGGGAAATGAACAATGAGCAGTTCTTC. This encodes CASSFSGREMNNEQFF.